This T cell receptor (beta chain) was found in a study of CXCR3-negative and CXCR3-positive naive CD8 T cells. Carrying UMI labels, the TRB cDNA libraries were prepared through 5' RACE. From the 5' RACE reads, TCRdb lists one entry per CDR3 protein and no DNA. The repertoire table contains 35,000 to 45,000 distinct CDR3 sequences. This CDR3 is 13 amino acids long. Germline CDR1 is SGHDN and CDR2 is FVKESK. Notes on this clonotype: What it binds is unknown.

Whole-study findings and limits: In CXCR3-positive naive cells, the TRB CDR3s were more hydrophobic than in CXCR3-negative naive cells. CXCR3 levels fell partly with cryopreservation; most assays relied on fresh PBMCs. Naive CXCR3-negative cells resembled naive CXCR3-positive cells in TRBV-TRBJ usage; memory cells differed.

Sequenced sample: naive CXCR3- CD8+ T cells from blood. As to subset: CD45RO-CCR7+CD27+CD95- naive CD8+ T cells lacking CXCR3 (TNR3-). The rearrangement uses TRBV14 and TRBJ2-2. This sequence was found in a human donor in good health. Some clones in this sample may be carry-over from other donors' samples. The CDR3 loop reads CASSLILTGELFF. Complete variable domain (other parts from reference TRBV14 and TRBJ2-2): EAGVTQFPSHSVIEKGQTVTLRCDPISGHDNLYWYRRVMGKEIKFLLHFVKESKQDESGMPNNRFLAERTGGTYSTLKVQPAELEDSGVYFCASSLILTGELFFGEGSRLTVL.